This T cell receptor beta chain was retrieved from a study of T-cell memory formation after mild COVID-19. Study overall: Clustering of TCRs was largely donor specific.

The study, taken as a whole, reports: Contracting CD8+ clones were enriched in EMRA, CD4+ mainly in CM and EM. Clones that got smaller from day 15 to 85 had even CD4/CD8, while clones growing later tipped toward CD4+.

The CDR3 totals 20 residues. V was clipped by 2 bases and J by 7 bases; unmatched bases: 17. Germline V lookup: CDR1 SGHVS, CDR2 FNYEAQ. TCRdb re-derived calls from the 5' RACE reads in MiXCR, one entry per CDR3 protein. Of hundreds of thousands of distinct CDR3 sequences in the sample, roughly 22% were seen once. A remark on this clonotype: Antigen specificity is unknown.

V usage is TRBV7-6 and J usage is TRBJ2-1; 13 bases are shared with TRBD2. The sequencing input was PBMCs or a T cell subset sorted from them (not recorded which). This receptor was identified in an adult woman who had mild COVID-19 (a few samples of this study predate the infection). Cell type and time point are not known. The CDR3 here is CASSLNPTSGGRFFRNEQFF. CDR3 nucleotides: TGTGCCAGCAGCTTAAATCCGACTAGCGGGGGGCGGTTTTTTAGGAATGAGCAGTTCTTC.